This entry features one T cell receptor beta chain sequence. This sample is drawn from a study of blood T cell repertoires in COVID-19. Study information: Both acute and convalescent COVID-19 samples were obtained from the United States, Italy and Spain. The analysed material was cDNA or gDNA that came from T cells, B-cell-depleted T cells, or PBMCs.

As processed by the authors: For nucleated cells, counts were estimated from reference gene primer amplification. Only in-frame clones appear in the TCRdb table, and some are missing; sequencing was by immunoSEQ multiplex PCR. V, J and clone size derive from that table, while D and trimming were established from the DNA sequence. This table holds tens of thousands of clones, 84% found once. V lost 3 bases, J lost 4 bases, and 9 bases lay in between. The CDR3 is 13 residues long. Germline CDR1 reads MDHEN; CDR2 reads SYDVKM. The clonotype originates from a human donor in a cohort sampled during active COVID-19. The chain uses TRBV28 and TRBJ1-2; tentatively, D is TRBD1 (5 bases). The specimen sequenced was peripheral blood. The CDR3 DNA follows: TGTGCCAGCAGTTTGCCAGGGCGCTATGGCTACACCTTC. Translating gives CASSLPGRYGYTF.